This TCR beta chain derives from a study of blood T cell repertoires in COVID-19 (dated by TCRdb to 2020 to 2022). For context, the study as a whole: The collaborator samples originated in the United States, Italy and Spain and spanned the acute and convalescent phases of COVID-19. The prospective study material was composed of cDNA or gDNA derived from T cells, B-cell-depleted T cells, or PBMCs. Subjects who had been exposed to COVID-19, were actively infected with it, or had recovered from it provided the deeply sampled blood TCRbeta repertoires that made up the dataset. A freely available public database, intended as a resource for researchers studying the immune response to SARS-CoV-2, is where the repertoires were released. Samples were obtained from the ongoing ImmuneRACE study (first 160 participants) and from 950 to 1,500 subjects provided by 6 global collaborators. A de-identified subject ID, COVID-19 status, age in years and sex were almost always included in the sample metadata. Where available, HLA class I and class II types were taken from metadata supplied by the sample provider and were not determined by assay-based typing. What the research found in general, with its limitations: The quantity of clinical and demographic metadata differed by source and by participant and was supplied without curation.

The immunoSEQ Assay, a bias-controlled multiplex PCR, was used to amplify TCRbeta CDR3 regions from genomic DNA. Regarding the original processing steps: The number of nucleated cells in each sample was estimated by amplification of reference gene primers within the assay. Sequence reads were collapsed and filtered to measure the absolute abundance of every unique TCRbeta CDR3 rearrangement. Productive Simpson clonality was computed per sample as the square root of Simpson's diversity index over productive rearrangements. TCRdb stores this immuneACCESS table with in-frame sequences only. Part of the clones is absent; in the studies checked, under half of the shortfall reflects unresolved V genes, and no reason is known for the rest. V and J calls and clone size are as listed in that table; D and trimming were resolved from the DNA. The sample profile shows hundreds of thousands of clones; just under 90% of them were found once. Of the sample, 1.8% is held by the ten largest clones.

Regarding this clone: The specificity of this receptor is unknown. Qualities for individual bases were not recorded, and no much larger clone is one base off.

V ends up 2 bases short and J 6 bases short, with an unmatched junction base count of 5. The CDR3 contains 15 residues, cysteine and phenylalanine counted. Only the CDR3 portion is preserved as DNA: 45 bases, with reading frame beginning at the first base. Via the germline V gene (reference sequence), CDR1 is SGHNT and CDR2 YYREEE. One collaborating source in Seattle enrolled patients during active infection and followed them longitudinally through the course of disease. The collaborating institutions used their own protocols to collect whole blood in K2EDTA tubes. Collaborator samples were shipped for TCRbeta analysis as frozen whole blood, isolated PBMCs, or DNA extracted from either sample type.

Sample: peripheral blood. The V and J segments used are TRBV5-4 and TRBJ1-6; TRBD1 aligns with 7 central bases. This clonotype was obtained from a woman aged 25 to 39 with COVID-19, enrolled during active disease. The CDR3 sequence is CASSLQGKFNSPLHF. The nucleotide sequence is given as TGTGCCAGCAGCTTACAGGGGAAATTTAATTCACCCCTCCACTTT.